The 6 T cell receptor beta chains below come from one sample, sequenced in a study of T cells after yellow fever vaccination. TCRdb ran MiXCR on the 5' RACE reads and lists one entry per CDR3 protein. In the table there are a few hundred thousand distinct CDR3 sequences, approximately 4% of which are singletons. This sample comprised PBMCs, obtained 5 days after the yellow fever booster vaccination. The source of these receptors is a man aged 18 to 35 who received the YFV17D yellow fever vaccine.

The rearrangement uses TRBV5-1 and TRBJ2-4; a possible D gene is TRBD1 (5 bases). Germline CDR1 is SGHRS and CDR2 is YFSETQ. CDR3 length: 14 residues. Trimming pared 0 bases from V and 7 bases from J, leaving 11 bases between. CDR3 DNA sequence: TGCGCCAGCAGCTTGGATGGGGCCTATAACATTCAGTACTTC. Translation gives CASSLDGAYNIQYF.

V and J are TRBV5-6 and TRBJ2-7; D unresolved. V lost 0 bases and J 0 bases, leaving 7 bases between the germline ends. Per germline, CDR1 SGHDT and CDR2 YYEEEE. The CDR3 contains 14 residues. The CDR3: CASSLEASSYEQYF. The CDR3 nucleotides are TGTGCCAGCAGCTTGGAAGCTAGCTCCTACGAGCAGTACTTC.

This clonotype is medium-sized. V and J are TRBV24-1 and TRBJ2-5; a possible D gene is TRBD2 (6 bases). CDR1 and CDR2 from the germline V gene are KGHDR and SFDVKD. V was pared by 7 bases and J by 3 bases, with 14 bases between. The CDR3 is 14 amino acids. In DNA form, the CDR3 reads TGTGCCACCAGCGGATGGGGGGAGGAAGAGACCCAGTACTTC. It codes for CATSGWGEEETQYF.

The chain couples TRBV9 to TRBJ2-1; D unclear. This CDR3 has 16 residues. Per the germline V gene, CDR1 is SGDLS and CDR2 is YYNGEE. Trimming cost V 1 base and J 0 bases, with 11 bases left between them. In DNA form, the CDR3 reads TGTGCCAGCAGCGTATTTTCGATAAGCTCCTACAATGAGCAGTTCTTC. Translated, it gives CASSVFSISSYNEQFF.

This clonotype was observed at least ten times. This chain links TRBV7-3 with TRBJ2-1; TRBD2 aligns across 10 bases. The CDR3 length is 16 residues. V dropped 5 bases and J dropped 1; count of bases not matched to a gene: 5. The germline V gene encodes CDR1 SGHTA and CDR2 FQGTGA. The CDR3 DNA sequence: TGTGCCAGCAGCCCCCTTAGCGGGGGGTCCTACAATGAGCAGTTCTTC. This gives the protein CASSPLSGGSYNEQFF. Filled out from reference TRBV7-3 and TRBJ2-1, the complete variable domain reads GAGVSQTPSNKVTEKGKYVELRCDPISGHTALYWYRQSLGQGPEFLIYFQGTGAADDSGLPNDRFFAVRPEGSVSTLKIQRTERGDSAVYLCASSPLSGGSYNEQFFGPGTRLTVL.

This chain uses TRBV2 with TRBJ2-1; D gene ambiguous. CDR1 and CDR2 from the germline V gene are SNHLY and FYNNEI. This CDR3 is built from 12 residues. V lost 6 bases to trimming and J lost 5 bases, with 8 bases between them. In DNA form, the CDR3 reads TGTGCCAGCAGAACAGATAACAATGAGCAGTTCTTC. Protein product: CASRTDNNEQFF.